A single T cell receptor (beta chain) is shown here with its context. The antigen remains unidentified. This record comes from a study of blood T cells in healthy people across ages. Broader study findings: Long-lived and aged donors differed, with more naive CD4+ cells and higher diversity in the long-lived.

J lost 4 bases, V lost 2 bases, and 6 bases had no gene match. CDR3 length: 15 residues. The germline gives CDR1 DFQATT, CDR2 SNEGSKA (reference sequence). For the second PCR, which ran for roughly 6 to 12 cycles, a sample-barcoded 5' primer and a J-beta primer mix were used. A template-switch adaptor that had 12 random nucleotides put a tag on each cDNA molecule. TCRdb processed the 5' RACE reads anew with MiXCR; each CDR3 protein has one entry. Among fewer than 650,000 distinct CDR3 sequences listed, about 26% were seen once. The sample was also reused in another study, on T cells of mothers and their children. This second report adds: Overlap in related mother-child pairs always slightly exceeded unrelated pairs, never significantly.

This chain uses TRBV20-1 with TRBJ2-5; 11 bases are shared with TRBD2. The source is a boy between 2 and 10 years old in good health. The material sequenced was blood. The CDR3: CSARLLAGGPETQYF. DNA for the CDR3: TGCAGTGCTAGATTGCTAGCGGGGGGCCCAGAGACCCAGTACTTC.